Presented here are 23 T cell receptor beta chains from one specimen sequenced in a study of OX40 agonist ivuxolimab in advanced cancers. TCRdb's copy holds only in-frame clones and misses some; the assay was immunoSEQ multiplex PCR. The sample lists about 48,000 clones; 80% to 95% were seen once. The starting material was CD4+ or CD8+ T cells sorted from blood, obtained in a trial of the OX40 agonist ivuxolimab. The receptors derive from an adult with an advanced solid tumor such as melanoma, head and neck, liver or kidney cancer.

The rearrangement links TRBV14 to TRBJ1-4; the match to TRBD1 covers 11 bases. Trimming at V came to 4 bases and at J to 7 bases, leaving 5 bases not matched to a gene. The CDR3 sequence is 15 residues long. Germline V gene data show CDR1 as SGHDN and CDR2 as FVKESK. The CDR3 here is CASSLLDRGLEKLFF. The CDR3 DNA follows: TGTGCCAGCAGCCTATTGGACAGGGGGCTTGAAAAACTGTTTTTT.

V gene TRBV6-5 combines with J gene TRBJ2-7; 7 bases align to TRBD1. The CDR3 length is 14 residues. Trimming took 4 bases from V and 1 from J; bases not matched to a gene: 4. Germline CDR1 reads MNHEY; CDR2 reads SVGAGI. CDR3 loop: CASSLGQSSYEQYF. The CDR3 DNA reads as TGTGCCAGCAGTTTGGGACAGTCTTCCTACGAGCAGTACTTC.

The chain joins TRBV6-5 to TRBJ1-1, with D possibly matching TRBD1 (6 bases). The CDR3 length is 14 residues. Trimming left V 0 bases short and J 2 bases short, with 7 bases between. The germline V gene encodes CDR1 MNHEY and CDR2 SVGAGI. The chain's CDR3 is CASSYSQGNTEAFF. In DNA, the CDR3 is TGTGCCAGCAGTTACTCACAGGGCAACACTGAAGCTTTCTTT.

The CDR3 sequence: CASSSPPGEAFF. Here the CDR3 DNA reads TGTGCCAGCAGCTCTCCCCCAGGAGAAGCTTTCTTT. The rearrangement joins TRBV7-9 to TRBJ1-1; D remains ambiguous. V lost 4 bases and J lost 8, with 11 bases in between. Germline-derived CDR1 and CDR2 are SEHNR and FQNEAQ (reference sequence). The CDR3 spans 12 residues.

This chain connects TRBV12-2 to TRBJ2-7. TRBV12-2 is reported as a pseudogene. The CDR3 is 13 residues long. CDR3 sequence reads: CASIRDRWDEQYF. Written as DNA, the CDR3 is TGTGCAAGTATCCGGGACCGTTGGGACGAGCAGTACTTC.

This chain joins TRBV25-1 and TRBJ1-1; D is uncertain. V lost 3 bases, J lost 3 bases, and 14 bases lay in between. The CDR3 runs 15 residues. Germline CDR1 is MGHDK and CDR2 is SYGVNS. The CDR3 nucleotides are TGTGCCAGCAGTGATCATGCCAAGGCGGACACTGAAGCTTTCTTT. This codes for CASSDHAKADTEAFF. The full variable domain, its missing parts supplied by reference TRBV25-1 and TRBJ1-1, is EADIYQTPRYLVIGTGKKITLECSQTMGHDKMYWYQQDPGMELHLIHYSYGVNSTEKGDLSSESTVSRIRTEHFPLTLESARPSHTSQYLCASSDHAKADTEAFFGQGTRLTVV.

This chain connects TRBV6-5 to TRBJ2-5; 9 bases are a match to TRBD1. This CDR3 contains 15 residues. Germline-derived CDR1 and CDR2 are MNHEY and SVGAGI. J was trimmed by 3 bases and V by 6 bases; bases with no gene match: 8. In nucleotides, the CDR3 is TGTGCCAGCAGCCCCTCCTGGACAGGGGAAGAGACCCAGTACTTC. It is translated as CASSPSWTGEETQYF.

The CDR3 DNA follows: TGTGCCAGCAGTGATGGGCCCCCACAAGAGACCCAGTACTTC. Its translation: CASSDGPPQETQYF. The chain combines TRBV2 with TRBJ2-5; no clear D gene. The CDR3 runs 14 residues. V was pared by 3 bases and J by 2 bases, with 10 bases between. Germline V gives CDR1 SNHLY, CDR2 FYNNEI.

The rearrangement links TRBV7-6 to TRBJ2-4; unclear D gene. This CDR3 comprises 17 residues. Germline V gene lookup returns CDR1 SGHVS and CDR2 FNYEAQ. V lost 5 bases and J lost 2, with 19 bases in between. The CDR3 DNA reads as TGTGCCAGCAGCACACACTCACATCAGGCATCCAAAAACATTCAGTACTTC. Translating it yields CASSTHSHQASKNIQYF.

The V gene is TRBV10-2, the J gene TRBJ2-3; weak D call: TRBD1 (5 bases). The CDR3 is 14 residues long. Germline values: CDR1 WSHSY, CDR2 SAAADI. Trimming stripped 7 bases from V and 2 bases from J, with 13 bases between. The CDR3 sequence: CASTLTDSTDTQYF. CDR3 sequence (DNA): TGCGCCAGCACCCTGACAGACTCCACAGATACGCAGTATTTT.

This clone was detected only once. The CDR3 DNA reads TGTGCCAGCAGTGCGAACACAGGGGGCGATGAAAAACTGTTTTTT. Residues: CASSANTGGDEKLFF. The chain couples TRBV27 to TRBJ1-4, with 9 bases fitting TRBD1. Germline-derived CDR1 and CDR2 are MNHEY and SMNVEV (reference sequence). The V segment lost 5 bases and the J segment 6 bases; nucleotides outside the gene matches: 7. This CDR3 is 15 amino acids long.

The chain links TRBV7-3 to TRBJ2-1; D unresolved. The CDR3 contains 11 residues. The V and J ends lost 5 bases and 10 bases respectively, with 9 bases between them. Germline CDR1 is SGHTA and CDR2 is FQGTGA. DNA for the CDR3: TGTGCCAGCAGCGTAGGACCCGAGCAGTTCTTC. Amino acid sequence: CASSVGPEQFF.

The J gene is TRBJ1-2, the V gene TRBV10-3; D remains unclear. Germline assignment: CDR1 ENHRY and CDR2 SYGVKD. Trimming took 4 bases from V and 7 from J, leaving 13 bases between them. The CDR3 has 13 amino acids. For the CDR3, the DNA is TGTGCCATCAGTGCCCCCAACCTAAGTGGCTACACCTTC. Amino acids: CAISAPNLSGYTF.

The chain recombines TRBV14 with TRBJ2-5; D possibly corresponds to TRBD1 (6 bases). The V and J ends lost 5 bases and 5 bases respectively, with 21 bases between them. The germline V gene has CDR1 SGHDN and CDR2 FVKESK. The CDR3 runs 16 residues. For the CDR3, the DNA is TGTGCCAGCAGCACCAGACAGGACCGAGTGGTTGAGACCCAGTACTTC. Its protein product is CASSTRQDRVVETQYF.

The chain carries TRBV7-9 and TRBJ1-4; D is unclear. The germline V gene encodes CDR1 SEHNR and CDR2 FQNEAQ (reference sequence). V was trimmed by 6 bases and J by 8 bases, leaving 7 bases between them. CDR3 length: 11 amino acids. The CDR3 sequence: CASRHGEKLFF. In DNA form, the CDR3 reads TGTGCCAGCAGGCATGGGGAAAAACTGTTTTTT.

The gene calls are TRBV5-3 and TRBJ2-5; unclear D gene. TRBV5-3 is an ORF for which the function is uncertain. This CDR3 region has 13 residues. With 1 base removed from V and 7 bases from J, the gap between germline ends came to 11 bases. CDR3 amino acids: CARSLSSSVTQYF. The CDR3 coding sequence is TGTGCCAGAAGCTTGTCTAGTTCAGTGACCCAGTACTTC.

The chain joins TRBV5-8 to TRBJ2-5; D is undetermined. In germline, CDR1 is SGHTS, CDR2 YDEGEE. Trimming left V 4 bases short and J 5 bases short, with 18 bases between. This CDR3 comprises 15 residues. The CDR3 loop is CASSPGSAPGETQYF. The CDR3 DNA follows: TGTGCCAGCAGCCCCGGGTCCGCTCCCGGGGAGACCCAGTACTTC.

The chain has TRBV28 and TRBJ2-7, with TRBD2 matching 7 bases. Germline values: CDR1 MDHEN, CDR2 SYDVKM. The CDR3 consists of 14 residues. J was trimmed by 7 bases and V by 5 bases; bases with no gene match: 11. CDR3 loop: CASSTRTTGGEQYV. The CDR3 DNA is TGTGCCAGCAGTACGAGGACCACGGGGGGAGAGCAGTACGTC.

This rearrangement joins TRBV6-1 to TRBJ1-6; D unclear. Germline V lookup: CDR1 MNHNS, CDR2 SASEGT. V lost 4 bases and J 2 bases, leaving 18 bases between the germline ends. The CDR3 is 18 amino acids. CDR3 nucleotides: TGTGCCAGCAGTGCTCTCCCAAGCGATAACCCCTATAATTCACCCCTCCACTTT. Protein: CASSALPSDNPYNSPLHF.

The chain carries TRBV27 and TRBJ1-6; D is ambiguous. Trimming took off 6 bases at V and 6 bases at J, with 6 bases between the two ends. Germline V gene lookup returns CDR1 MNHEY and CDR2 SMNVEV (reference sequence). The CDR3 extends over 12 amino acids. The CDR3 protein is CASRNFNSPLHF. Here the CDR3 DNA reads TGTGCCAGCAGAAATTTTAATTCACCCCTCCACTTT.

The rearrangement joins TRBV4-1 to TRBJ2-3, with D unresolved. Trimming cost V 4 bases and J 7 bases, with 9 bases left between them. The CDR3 loop spans 12 amino acids. Germline V gene lookup returns CDR1 MGHRA and CDR2 YSYEKL. CDR3 DNA sequence: TGCGCCAGCAGCCCCGACGGTTATACGCAGTATTTT. Translation: CASSPDGYTQYF.

This chain joins TRBV7-9 and TRBJ1-5; 9 bases fit TRBD1. Germline lookup yields CDR1 SEHNR and CDR2 FQNEAQ (reference sequence). V was clipped by 4 bases and J by 3 bases; unmatched bases: 7. This CDR3 is built from 16 residues. The CDR3 loop reads CASSSQGTGFNQPQHF. CDR3 nucleotides: TGTGCCAGCAGCTCCCAAGGGACAGGGTTCAATCAGCCCCAGCATTTT.

The DNA of the CDR3 is TGCGCCAGCAGTGAGGCGGGGGACCAAGAGACCCAGTACTTC. Its protein is CASSEAGDQETQYF. The gene calls are TRBV10-1 and TRBJ2-5, with 7 bases that match TRBD2. V gave up 2 bases and J gave up 0 bases; unmatched junction bases: 0. The CDR3 runs 14 residues. From germline, CDR1 is WNHNN and CDR2 SYGVQD (reference sequence).